The entry below gives a single T cell receptor beta chain sequence along with its context. The sample belongs to a study of blood T cells in healthy people across ages. Trimming removed 5 bases at V and 4 bases at J, with 12 bases between. CDR1 and CDR2 from the germline V gene are SQVTM and ANQGSEA. This CDR3 is 13 amino acids long. Next came a second PCR, run for about 7 to 12 cycles, which used a sample-barcoded 5' primer along with a J-beta primer mix. TCRdb reprocessed the 5' RACE reads with MiXCR, giving one entry per CDR3 protein. The table has approximately 320,000 distinct CDR3 sequences, roughly 26% seen once.

The clonotype originates from a woman between 70 and 85 years old in good health. V is TRBV29-1 and J is TRBJ2-1; D is unclear. Sequenced sample: blood. DNA for the CDR3: TGCAGCGTTCGTGACGGGCCTTACAATGAGCAGTTCTTC. It codes for CSVRDGPYNEQFF.